Listed below are T cell receptor beta chains from one sample, sequenced in a study of blood T cell repertoires in COVID-19. Profiling relied on immunoSEQ multiplex PCR, and the TCRdb table lists in-frame clones only, not all of them. This table has about 200,000 clones, about four fifths appearing once. Sequencing input: PBMCs or T cells enriched from blood (not recorded which). The receptors were sampled from a woman between 50 and 59 years old who had been exposed to COVID-19. The CDR3 runs from the conserved cysteine through the conserved F or W. D genes are given only for firm matches. The size entry is marked missing in some rows and otherwise reads once, few, many or a size class.

cdr3_nt,cdr3_aa,j_call,d_call,v_call,clone_size
TGTGCCAGCAGCCAGCGGGGGACAGATACGCAGTATTTT,CASSQRGTDTQYF,TRBJ2-3,TRBD2,TRBV14,many
TGCGCCAGCAGCGCCCGGGACAGCCAGGGCCTCTACGAGCAGTACTTC,CASSARDSQGLYEQYF,TRBJ2-7,TRBD1,TRBV5-1,-
TGTGCCAGCAGCCGCCGGGACTTGGGTAATTCACCCCTCCACTTT,CASSRRDLGNSPLHF,TRBJ1-6,-,TRBV3-1/TRBV3-2,-
TGTGCCAGCAGCTTACTTAGCGGGGGGGCCGCCGGGGAGCTGTTTTTT,CASSLLSGGAAGELFF,TRBJ2-2,TRBD2,TRBV11-2,-
TGTGCCAGCAGCCCCTTGAACACTGAAGCTTTCTTT,CASSPLNTEAFF,TRBJ1-1,-,TRBV7-2,-
TGTGCCAGTAGTATAGATCGGGGAGATACGCAGTATTTT,CASSIDRGDTQYF,TRBJ2-3,-,TRBV19,-
TGCGCCAGCAGCTTACAGGGGTTAGGTGAAGCTTTCTTT,CASSLQGLGEAFF,TRBJ1-1,TRBD1,TRBV5-1,many
TGTGCCAGCAGTTTCGTAGGGGGAGTCACAGATACGCAGTATTTT,CASSFVGGVTDTQYF,TRBJ2-3,-,TRBV27,-
TGTGCCAGCAGTTACCAGGTGGTAGCGGGGGGGCGCGATACGCAGTATTTT,CASSYQVVAGGRDTQYF,TRBJ2-3,TRBD2,TRBV7-2,many
TGTGCCAGCTGGGCCTCCATGCCGAACACTGAAGCTTTCTTT,CASWASMPNTEAFF,TRBJ1-1,-,TRBV18,-
TGTGCCAGCAGCTTGACCGACAGGCCACGGCCCGAAGCTTTCTTT,CASSLTDRPRPEAFF,TRBJ1-1,-,TRBV5-6,-
TGTGCCAGCAGCCGAACCTTGGGACAGGGGAGCTATGGCTACACCTTC,CASSRTLGQGSYGYTF,TRBJ1-2,TRBD1,TRBV7-9,-
TGCAGTGCTAGTCCAGAGGGTCAAGAGCAGTACTTC,CSASPEGQEQYF,TRBJ2-7,-,TRBV20-1,-
TGTGCCAGCAGCTCCTCCCCGGACAGGGTCGATACGCAGTATTTT,CASSSSPDRVDTQYF,TRBJ2-3,TRBD1,TRBV5-4,once
TGTGCCAGCAGCTTAACCTATAAGGGGACAGGGAAGCTCGACACCTTC,CASSLTYKGTGKLDTF,TRBJ1-2,TRBD1,TRBV7-2,many
TGTGCCAGCAGCCGCGATCCCAGACTAGCGGGGGGGCGTGAGCGCGATACGCAGTATTTT,CASSRDPRLAGGRERDTQYF,TRBJ2-3,TRBD2,TRBV3-1/TRBV3-2,-
TGTGCCAGCAGTTCCGGGACAGGGATTAACTATGGCTACACCTTC,CASSSGTGINYGYTF,TRBJ1-2,TRBD1,TRBV28,-